This is a list of T cell receptor beta chains from one sample in a study of beta chain features in type 1 diabetes. Libraries were prepared by immunoSEQ multiplex PCR; TCRdb keeps only in-frame clonotypes and omits some of them. The data show about 130,000 clones, with about a tenth seen just once and roughly 0.69% held by the top ten. Sequencing was performed on central memory CD4+ T cells from blood. The receptors derive from a young man in good health. The CDR3 runs from the conserved cysteine through the conserved F or W. A D gene is named only where the DNA matches it firmly. The size entry is marked missing in some rows and otherwise reads once, few, many or a size class.

D	size	V	J	DNA	CDR3
.	few	TRBV18	TRBJ1-4	TGTGCCAGCTCACCACCAGGGGTTAATGAAAAACTGTTTTTT	CASSPPGVNEKLFF
.	.	TRBV5-6	TRBJ2-7	TGTGCCAGCAGTACAGGGACCTACGAGCAGTACTTC	CASSTGTYEQYF
.	many	TRBV7-2	TRBJ1-1	TGTGCCAGCAGCTTAGCGCTGAGAAGCGGCGTAGCTTTCTTT	CASSLALRSGVAFF
TRBD1	many	TRBV29-1	TRBJ2-3	TGCAGCGTTGCCGGGACAGGGATCACAGATACGCAGTATTTT	CSVAGTGITDTQYF
TRBD2	few	TRBV7-9	TRBJ2-5	TGTGCCAGCAGCAACTCCCAGGGAGGGAACTTC	CASSNSQGGNF
TRBD1	few	TRBV5-1	TRBJ2-3	TGCGCCAGCAGCTTTCAGGGGGCTGGGACAGATACGCAGTATTTT	CASSFQGAGTDTQYF
TRBD2	.	TRBV18	TRBJ2-1	TGTGCCAGCTCACCAGCCCTAGCGGGCGTCAATGAGCAGTTCTTC	CASSPALAGVNEQFF
TRBD2	.	TRBV7-2	TRBJ2-5	TGTGCCAGCAGCGGTAGACGGGCTAGCGGGGGAGAGACCCAGTACTTC	CASSGRRASGGETQYF
TRBD1	few	TRBV28	TRBJ2-7	TGTGCCAGCAGTTTATTTGACAGGGTCGCCTACGAGCAGTACTTC	CASSLFDRVAYEQYF
.	few	TRBV9	TRBJ2-1	TGTGCCAGCAGCGTAGGGGCCGGTGTGGGCAGGGTCTACAATGAGCAGTTCTTC	CASSVGAGVGRVYNEQFF
TRBD1	.	TRBV7-2	TRBJ2-2	TGTGCCAGCAGCTTAAACCAGGGGGCCGCCGGGGAGCTGTTTTTT	CASSLNQGAAGELFF
TRBD1	few	TRBV20-1	TRBJ2-7	TGCAGTGCTAGCCGACAGGGCGAGCAGTACTTC	CSASRQGEQYF
.	few	TRBV7-3	TRBJ2-7	TGTGCCAGCAGCTTATACGCGGGTAGTATCTACGAGCAGTACTTC	CASSLYAGSIYEQYF
TRBD1	once	TRBV5-1	TRBJ1-6	TGCGCCAGCAGCTTGGCCAAGGGACAGTATAATTCACCCCTCCACTTT	CASSLAKGQYNSPLHF
.	.	TRBV28	TRBJ2-7	TGTGCCAGCAGTTTAAGTACAGGGTGGTACGAGCAGTACTTC	CASSLSTGWYEQYF
.	.	TRBV11-1	TRBJ2-7	TGTGCCAGCAGCTTATTCCAGGCTCCTTACGAGCAGTACTTC	CASSLFQAPYEQYF
.	.	TRBV28	TRBJ1-5	TGTGCCAGCAAGGACAGAGATAGCAATCAGCCCCAGCATTTT	CASKDRDSNQPQHF
.	.	TRBV11-2	TRBJ2-7	TGTGCCAGCAGCTTAGGCCACAGCTCCTACGAGCAGTACTTC	CASSLGHSSYEQYF
.	.	TRBV12-5	TRBJ2-1	TGTGCTAGTGGTTTGGGACAGATTAACTACAATGAGCAGTTCTTC	CASGLGQINYNEQFF
TRBD1	.	TRBV25-1	TRBJ2-2	TGTGCCAGCAGCCGACAGGGGCGGAACACCGGGGAGCTGTTTTTT	CASSRQGRNTGELFF
TRBD2	few	TRBV25-1	TRBJ2-3	TGTGCCAGCAGTGAATATATTGGCCCCCCTAGCGGGTATACGCAGTATTTT	CASSEYIGPPSGYTQYF
.	few	TRBV7-9	TRBJ2-4	TGTGCCAGCAGACCAAACAGGGTTGGAATGGACATTCAGTACTTC	CASRPNRVGMDIQYF
TRBD1	.	TRBV18	TRBJ2-2	TGTGCCAGCTCACCACCGGGACAGGGAGGCACCGGGGAGCTGTTTTTT	CASSPPGQGGTGELFF
.	few	TRBV2	TRBJ2-3	TGTGCCAGCAGTGAAGCCTGGGACACGCCCAGCGGAGATACGCAGTATTTT	CASSEAWDTPSGDTQYF
TRBD2	few	TRBV18	TRBJ2-5	TGTGCCAGCTCACTCAAGACTAGCGGGGGATATCAAGAGACCCAGTACTTC	CASSLKTSGGYQETQYF
TRBD1	few	TRBV19	TRBJ2-7	TGTGCCAGTAGTACTACGACCGGGACAGGGAAATCCTACGAGCAGTACTTC	CASSTTTGTGKSYEQYF
.	.	TRBV25-1	TRBJ1-3	TGTGCCAGCATGGCTGGGGCCACTGGAAACACCATATATTTT	CASMAGATGNTIYF
.	many	TRBV18	TRBJ2-5	TGTGCCAGCTCGCGCCAGCGGGCGGTGGAAGAGACCCAGTACTTC	CASSRQRAVEETQYF
TRBD1	.	TRBV7-2	TRBJ1-2	TGTGCCAGCAGCCCTCAGACAGGGGGCGTTGGCTACACCTTC	CASSPQTGGVGYTF
TRBD2	few	TRBV4-2	TRBJ2-7	TGTGCCAGCAGCCAAGAACCAGCGGGGGCTCCAGGCGAGCAGTACTTC	CASSQEPAGAPGEQYF
TRBD1	few	TRBV4-3	TRBJ2-2	TGCGCCAGCAGCCAAGAGGGACAGGTCACCGGGGAGCTGTTTTTT	CASSQEGQVTGELFF
TRBD1	.	TRBV6-5	TRBJ2-5	TGTGCCAGCAGTTACAACAGGGGCCAAGAGACCCAGTACTTC	CASSYNRGQETQYF
.	.	TRBV30	TRBJ2-6	TGTGCCTGGAGTGACTTTCCGCGCTCTGGGGCCAACGTCCTGACTTTC	CAWSDFPRSGANVLTF
.	.	TRBV5-8	TRBJ1-1	TGTGCCAGCAGTCCTACAGGTTCCCGGAACACTGAAGCTTTCTTT	CASSPTGSRNTEAFF
.	.	TRBV5-4	TRBJ2-3	TGTGCCAGCAGCTTGGTATTAGCTTCCCATCGCACAGATACGCAGTATTTT	CASSLVLASHRTDTQYF
.	few	TRBV30	TRBJ1-5	TGTGCCTGGAGTGTATACGGGTATAGCAATCAGCCCCAGCATTTT	CAWSVYGYSNQPQHF
TRBD1	many	TRBV27	TRBJ1-2	TGTGCCAGTGCCCCCGGGACAGGGTATCTTGGCTACACCTTC	CASAPGTGYLGYTF
TRBD2	few	TRBV10-1	TRBJ2-1	TGCGCCAGCAGCATGACTAGCGGGGGATACTCCTACAATGAGCAGTTCTTC	CASSMTSGGYSYNEQFF
.	.	TRBV7-2	TRBJ1-3	TGTGCCAGCAGCGATCAGGGGAGTCCTGGAAACACCATATATTTT	CASSDQGSPGNTIYF
.	.	TRBV5-6	TRBJ2-5	TGTGCCAGCAGTTGGGGGCGGCGAGGGGAGACCCAGTACTTC	CASSWGRRGETQYF
.	many	TRBV7-9	TRBJ2-1	TGTGCCAGCAGCCGGGAAACGACAGGCAATGAGCAGTTCTTC	CASSRETTGNEQFF
TRBD1	.	TRBV4-1	TRBJ1-2	TGCGCCAGCAGCCAAGAGACAGGGACGATCTATGGCTACACCTTC	CASSQETGTIYGYTF
TRBD1	.	TRBV25-1	TRBJ1-2	TGTGCCAGCAGGGATGACAGGGGATGGGATGGCTACACCTTC	CASRDDRGWDGYTF
.	few	TRBV5-1	TRBJ2-7	TGCGCCAGCAGCTTGCCGGGAGAAAAGCAGTACTTC	CASSLPGEKQYF
TRBD1	few	TRBV9	TRBJ2-5	TGTGCCAGCAGCCCGTGGACAGGAAACCAAGAGACCCAGTACTTC	CASSPWTGNQETQYF
.	few	TRBV29-1	TRBJ2-3	TGCAGCGTAAGGGCGGGAAGAAGCACAGATACGCAGTATTTT	CSVRAGRSTDTQYF
TRBD1	.	TRBV7-9	TRBJ1-5	TGTGCCAGCAGCTTAGGACAGGGAGAGGGTCAGCCCCAGCATTTT	CASSLGQGEGQPQHF
.	.	TRBV6-5	TRBJ2-7	TGTGCCAGCAGTTACTCGTCGGGCGGCAGGCGACAGCTGTACTTC	CASSYSSGGRRQLYF
TRBD1	few	TRBV5-4	TRBJ1-1	TGTGCCAGCAGACGGGACAGGGAGAAGAGTATGGCTTTCTTT	CASRRDREKSMAFF
TRBD2	.	TRBV5-1	TRBJ2-3	TGCGCCAGCAGCTCCAGCGGGGGGCAGTTGGCAGATACGCAGTATTTT	CASSSSGGQLADTQYF
TRBD1	.	TRBV11-2	TRBJ2-2	TGTGCCAGCAGGCTGGGGACAGGGTCAACCGGGGAGCTGTTTTTT	CASRLGTGSTGELFF
TRBD2	.	TRBV2	TRBJ2-1	TGTGCCAGCAGTAGACTAGCGGGGGGACAGAGTTACAATGAGCAGTTCTTC	CASSRLAGGQSYNEQFF
.	few	TRBV5-4	TRBJ2-1	TGTGCCAGCAGCGTAGAGCGGAACCCCTACAATGAGCAGTTCTTC	CASSVERNPYNEQFF
TRBD2	.	TRBV5-6	TRBJ2-3	TGTGCCAGCAGCTTGGAGCGGGGGGGCCTGACAGATACGCAGTATTTT	CASSLERGGLTDTQYF